This T cell receptor beta chain was retrieved from a study of T cell responses to AZD1222 COVID-19 vaccine. General study points: Most donors were white British, females outnumbered males, and clonal diversity was possibly underestimated.

Details on this clone: Antigen specificity is unknown.

TCRdb keeps only in-frame clones here, not all; method: immunoSEQ multiplex PCR. The sample lists 90,000 to 150,000 clones; roughly 90% were seen once. This CDR3 is built from 15 residues. CDR1 and CDR2 (germline): SGHNT, YENEEA. V was cut by 1 base and J by 4 bases, with 14 bases left in between. The gene calls are TRBV11-3 and TRBJ2-7, with a tentative D call TRBD1 (5 bases). This material consisted of peripheral blood, taken on day 0 of AZD1222 vaccination. The TCR was taken from an adult in good health. The CDR3 protein is CASSLVGDSTYEQYF. The DNA for the CDR3 is TGTGCCAGCAGCTTAGTAGGCGACAGTACATACGAGCAGTACTTC. Filled out from reference TRBV11-3 and TRBJ2-7, the complete variable domain reads EAGVVQSPRYKIIEKKQPVAFWCNPISGHNTLYWYLQNLGQGPELLIRYENEEAVDDSQLPKDRFSAERLKGVDSTLKIQPAELGDSAVYLCASSLVGDSTYEQYFGPGTRLTVT.